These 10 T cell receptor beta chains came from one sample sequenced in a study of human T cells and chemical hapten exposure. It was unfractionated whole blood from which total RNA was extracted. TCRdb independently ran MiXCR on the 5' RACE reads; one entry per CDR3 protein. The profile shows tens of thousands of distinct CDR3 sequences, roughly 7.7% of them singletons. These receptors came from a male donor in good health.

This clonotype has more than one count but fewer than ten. The DNA for the CDR3 is TGTGCCAGCAGCGGCGGGACTCCCAATCAGCCCCAGCATTTT. Translating it yields CASSGGTPNQPQHF. This chain links TRBV5-8 with TRBJ1-5, with D tentatively TRBD1 (5 bases). Per the germline V gene, CDR1 is SGHTS and CDR2 is YDEGEE. V was clipped by 4 bases and J by 3 bases, with 11 bases between them. The CDR3 runs to 14 residues.

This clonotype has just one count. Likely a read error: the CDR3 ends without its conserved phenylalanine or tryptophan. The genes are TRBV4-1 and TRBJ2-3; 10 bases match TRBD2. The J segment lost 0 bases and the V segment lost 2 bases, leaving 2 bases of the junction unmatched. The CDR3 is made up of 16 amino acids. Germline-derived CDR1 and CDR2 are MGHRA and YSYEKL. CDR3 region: CASSQLTSGSTDTQYI. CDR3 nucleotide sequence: TGCGCCAGCAGCCAATTGACTAGCGGGAGCACAGATACGCAGTATATT.

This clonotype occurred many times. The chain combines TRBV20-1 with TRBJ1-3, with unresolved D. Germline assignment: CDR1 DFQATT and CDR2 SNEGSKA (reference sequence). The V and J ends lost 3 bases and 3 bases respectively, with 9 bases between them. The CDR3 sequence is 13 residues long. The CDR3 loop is CSASMTFGNTIYF. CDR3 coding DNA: TGCAGTGCTAGCATGACTTTTGGAAACACCATATATTTT.

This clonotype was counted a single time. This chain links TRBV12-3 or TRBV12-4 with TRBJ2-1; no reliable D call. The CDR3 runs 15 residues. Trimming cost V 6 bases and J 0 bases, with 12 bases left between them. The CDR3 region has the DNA TGTGCCAGCAGCCTGCTGGAGAGCTCCTACAATGAGCAGTTCTTC. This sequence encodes CASSLLESSYNEQFF.

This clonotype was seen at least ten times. The chain's CDR3 is CASSISHSTGELFF. The CDR3 DNA follows: TGTGCCAGTAGTATTTCACACTCCACCGGGGAGCTGTTTTTT. This sequence joins TRBV19 and TRBJ2-2; D remains unclear. With 3 bases removed from V and 4 bases from J, the gap between germline ends came to 9 bases. The length of the CDR3 is 14 residues. Per germline, CDR1 LNHDA and CDR2 SQIVND (reference sequence).

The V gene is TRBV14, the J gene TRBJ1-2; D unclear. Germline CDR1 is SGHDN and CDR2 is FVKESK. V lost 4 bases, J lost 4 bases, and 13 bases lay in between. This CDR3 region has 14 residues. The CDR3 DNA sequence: TGTGCCAGCAGCCTCGGCGGCACCTCCTATGGCTACACCTTC. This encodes CASSLGGTSYGYTF.

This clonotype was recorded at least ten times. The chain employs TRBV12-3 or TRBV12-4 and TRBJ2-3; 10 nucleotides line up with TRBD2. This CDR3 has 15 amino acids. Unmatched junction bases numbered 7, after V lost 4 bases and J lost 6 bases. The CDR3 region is CASSSTSGAWDTQYF. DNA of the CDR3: TGTGCCAGCAGTTCAACTAGCGGGGCTTGGGATACGCAGTATTTT.

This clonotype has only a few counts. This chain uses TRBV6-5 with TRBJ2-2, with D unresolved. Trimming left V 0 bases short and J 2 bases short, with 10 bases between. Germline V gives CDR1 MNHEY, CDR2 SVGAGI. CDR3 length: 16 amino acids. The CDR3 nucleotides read TGTGCCAGCAGTTACTCGAACCAAGCTAACACCGGGGAGCTGTTTTTT. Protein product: CASSYSNQANTGELFF.

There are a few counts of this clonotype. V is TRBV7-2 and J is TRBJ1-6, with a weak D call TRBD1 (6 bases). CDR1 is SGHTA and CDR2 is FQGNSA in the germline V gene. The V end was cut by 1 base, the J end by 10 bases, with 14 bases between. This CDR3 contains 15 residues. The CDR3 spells CASSLVGRGESPLHF. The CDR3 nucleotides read TGTGCCAGCAGCTTAGTAGGAAGGGGGGAATCACCCCTCCACTTT. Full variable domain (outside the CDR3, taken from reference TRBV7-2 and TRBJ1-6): GAGVSQSPSNKVTEKGKDVELRCDPISGHTALYWYRQSLGQGLEFLIYFQGNSAPDKSGLPSDRFSAERTGGSVSTLTIQRTQQEDSAVYLCASSLVGRGESPLHFGNGTRLTVT.

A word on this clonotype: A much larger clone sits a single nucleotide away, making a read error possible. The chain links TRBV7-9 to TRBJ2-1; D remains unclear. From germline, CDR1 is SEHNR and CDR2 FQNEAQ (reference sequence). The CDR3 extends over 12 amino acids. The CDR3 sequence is CASSLGANERFF. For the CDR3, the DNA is TGTGCCAGCAGCTTAGGCGCGAATGAGCGGTTCTTC.